This TCR beta chain comes out of a study of human T cells and chemical hapten exposure. TCRdb analysed the RACE reads with MiXCR anew, one entry per CDR3 protein. Of some 89,000 distinct CDR3 sequences in the sample, 9.5% to 13% were seen once. Time point indicated: patch test 2, 6 weeks after DPC sensitization. Treatment described: therapeutic diphenylcyclopropenone sensitization with weekly scalp DPC. This clonotype originated in a woman aged 25 to 45 with alopecia areata. Some clones in this sample may be carry-over from other donors' samples. Sequences were derived from whole blood, sampled in connection with sensitization to the hapten diphenylcyclopropenone (DPC).

The CDR3 DNA reads as TGTGCCAGCAGTCCCTCCCTGATGTGGGGCACCGAATCAAAGCCCCAGCATTTT. Translating it yields CASSPSLMWGTESKPQHF. This chain connects TRBV28 to TRBJ1-5, with D perhaps matching TRBD1 (5 bases). The CDR3 covers 18 residues. Deletions cut 5 bases from V and 8 bases from J, with 28 bases between. The V gene's germline CDR1 is MDHEN and CDR2 SYDVKM.